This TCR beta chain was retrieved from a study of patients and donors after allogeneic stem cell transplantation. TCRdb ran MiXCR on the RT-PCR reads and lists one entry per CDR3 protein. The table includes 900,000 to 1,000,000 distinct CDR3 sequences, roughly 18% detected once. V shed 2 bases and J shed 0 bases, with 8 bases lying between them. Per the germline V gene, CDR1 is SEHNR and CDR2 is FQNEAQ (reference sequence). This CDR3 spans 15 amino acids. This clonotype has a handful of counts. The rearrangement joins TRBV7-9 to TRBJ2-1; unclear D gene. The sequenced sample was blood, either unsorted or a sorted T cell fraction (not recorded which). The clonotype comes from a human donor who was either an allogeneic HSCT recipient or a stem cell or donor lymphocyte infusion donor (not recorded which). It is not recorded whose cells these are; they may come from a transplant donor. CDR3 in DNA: TGTGCCAGCAGCTTAAGCGCAATCTCCTACAATGAGCAGTTCTTC. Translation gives CASSLSAISYNEQFF.